This is a list of T cell receptor beta chains from one sample in a study of OX40 agonist ivuxolimab in advanced cancers. The assay was immunoSEQ multiplex PCR, and TCRdb's table has in-frame clones only and misses some. The table includes approximately 30,000 clones, 70% to 90% detected once. The sample here was CD4+ or CD8+ T cells sorted from blood, taken in a trial of the OX40 agonist ivuxolimab. These TCRs come from an adult with an advanced solid tumor such as melanoma, head and neck, liver or kidney cancer. CDR3s leave out the opening cysteine and the closing phenylalanine or tryptophan. The D gene is left open where the match is weak.

j_call d_call v_call cdr3_aa
TRBJ2-1 NA TRBV7-9 ASSFAGTHNEQF
TRBJ1-1 NA TRBV7-9 ASSPDTNEAF
TRBJ1-5 NA TRBV28 ASRGSLPGNSNQPQH
TRBJ2-1 NA TRBV5-8 ASSTTRGSRYNEQF
TRBJ2-7 NA TRBV11-2 ASSLGTRYEQY
TRBJ2-3 TRBD2 TRBV6-4 ASSRLAGITDTQY
TRBJ1-1 NA TRBV5-1 ASSLAKGVEAF
TRBJ2-1 NA TRBV27 ASSSTGYNEQF
TRBJ1-1 NA TRBV28 ASSLWRELNTEAF
TRBJ2-5 NA TRBV11-2 ASSLGAVSETQY
TRBJ2-3 NA TRBV9 ASSVAMSTDTQY
TRBJ2-2 TRBD2 TRBV13 ASSLGVTSEREDTGELF
TRBJ1-1 NA TRBV19 ASTSRDSGMNTEAF
TRBJ2-7 TRBD1 TRBV7-8 ASSWDRGYEQY
TRBJ2-2 TRBD2 TRBV7-9 ASSSSGRVTGELF
TRBJ2-1 TRBD1 TRBV9 ASSVEGASYNEQF
TRBJ1-1 NA TRBV28 ASIRDAAGMAF
TRBJ2-5 TRBD2 TRBV7-9 ASSPGGGLLY
TRBJ2-7 NA TRBV7-9 ASSSPNVPDEQY
TRBJ2-1 NA TRBV11-3 ASSLNTYNEQF
TRBJ2-7 TRBD2 TRBV7-9 ASSFPGLAGVLGYEQY
TRBJ1-1 TRBD1 TRBV6-5 ASSPGQGATEAF
TRBJ1-5 NA TRBV28 ASSLGQRRQTYSNQPQH
TRBJ2-5 NA TRBV7-6 ASSPIEVLETQY